The clone carrying this T cell receptor (beta chain) has a handful of counts. Its antigen is not identified. This record comes from a study of response to subunit inactivated influenza vaccine. V was shortened by 6 bases and J by 4 bases, with 12 bases between the two germline ends. The CDR3 is made up of 13 amino acids. Using its own MiXCR run on the RT-PCR reads, TCRdb lists one record per CDR3 protein. The table lists a few hundred thousand distinct CDR3 sequences, 11% to 15% of them singletons, with around 10% in the top ten. Study-wide results and caveats: After each seasonal influenza vaccination, few new T cells are recruited, the authors suggested.

The specimen comprised PBMCs from blood, sampled 12 days after vaccination. The V gene is TRBV12-3 or TRBV12-4, the J gene TRBJ1-2; D call uncertain. The TCR sequence derives from a man in his forties or fifties who received an inactivated influenza vaccine. CDR3 region: CASSLNNGYGYTF. DNA of the CDR3: TGTGCCAGCAGCCTCAACAATGGCTATGGCTACACCTTC.